Listed here is a single TCR beta chain. Its antigen is not identified. The data derive from a study of identifying expanded T cells in peripheral blood. The junction had 3 bases not matched to a gene; V was cut back by 4 bases and J by 1 base. The CDR3 is made up of 14 amino acids. Germline CDR1 SGHRS, CDR2 YFSETQ. Produced via immunoSEQ multiplex PCR; TCRdb's table is partial and in-frame only. The sample has about 58,000 clones; around 90% are singletons. Healthy donors had no documented immune events, such as infections, while sampled. The study's findings and limits: Technical replicates showed roughly 1.2 changed clones; two weeks around 15; four weeks 19.

Source material: blood. The V and J genes are TRBV5-1 and TRBJ2-5, with 8 bases that match TRBD1. This TCR was sampled from a person between 18 and 70 years old in good health. Written as DNA, the CDR3 is TGCGCCAGCAGCGGGGGGACAGGCCAAGAGACCCAGTACTTC. This gives the protein CASSGGTGQETQYF.